This T cell receptor beta chain was recorded in a study of breast tumors, draining lymph nodes, adjacent tissues. Study-wide points: Compared with basal-like, luminal-like tumors shared significantly more repertoire with nontumor tissue. Compared with lymph nodes, tumors were less diverse; compared with nontumor tissue, more. The lymph node origin of tumor T cells was framed as consistent with a hypothesis, not demonstrated.

Regarding this clonotype: No antigen is known for it.

The lymph nodes were axillary draining lymph nodes from breast cancer patients. TCRdb re-derived calls from the multiplex PCR reads in MiXCR, one entry per CDR3 protein. The sample has 200,000 to 250,000 distinct CDR3 sequences; under 35% are singletons. What was sequenced was axillary lymph node tissue. The receptor comes from a female donor with breast cancer. Some clones in this sample may be carry-over from other donors' samples.

The CDR3 nucleotides read TGTGCCAGCAGCTCAGCCTGGGACAGGAAAGACACTGAAGCTTTCTTT. It is translated as CASSSAWDRKDTEAFF. This chain joins TRBV7-6 and TRBJ2-5; 8 bases map to TRBD1. The end of the DNA fits TRBJ1-1 better, so the J call may be wrong. This CDR3 comprises 16 residues. Germline V CDR1 and CDR2: SGHVS, FNYEAQ.